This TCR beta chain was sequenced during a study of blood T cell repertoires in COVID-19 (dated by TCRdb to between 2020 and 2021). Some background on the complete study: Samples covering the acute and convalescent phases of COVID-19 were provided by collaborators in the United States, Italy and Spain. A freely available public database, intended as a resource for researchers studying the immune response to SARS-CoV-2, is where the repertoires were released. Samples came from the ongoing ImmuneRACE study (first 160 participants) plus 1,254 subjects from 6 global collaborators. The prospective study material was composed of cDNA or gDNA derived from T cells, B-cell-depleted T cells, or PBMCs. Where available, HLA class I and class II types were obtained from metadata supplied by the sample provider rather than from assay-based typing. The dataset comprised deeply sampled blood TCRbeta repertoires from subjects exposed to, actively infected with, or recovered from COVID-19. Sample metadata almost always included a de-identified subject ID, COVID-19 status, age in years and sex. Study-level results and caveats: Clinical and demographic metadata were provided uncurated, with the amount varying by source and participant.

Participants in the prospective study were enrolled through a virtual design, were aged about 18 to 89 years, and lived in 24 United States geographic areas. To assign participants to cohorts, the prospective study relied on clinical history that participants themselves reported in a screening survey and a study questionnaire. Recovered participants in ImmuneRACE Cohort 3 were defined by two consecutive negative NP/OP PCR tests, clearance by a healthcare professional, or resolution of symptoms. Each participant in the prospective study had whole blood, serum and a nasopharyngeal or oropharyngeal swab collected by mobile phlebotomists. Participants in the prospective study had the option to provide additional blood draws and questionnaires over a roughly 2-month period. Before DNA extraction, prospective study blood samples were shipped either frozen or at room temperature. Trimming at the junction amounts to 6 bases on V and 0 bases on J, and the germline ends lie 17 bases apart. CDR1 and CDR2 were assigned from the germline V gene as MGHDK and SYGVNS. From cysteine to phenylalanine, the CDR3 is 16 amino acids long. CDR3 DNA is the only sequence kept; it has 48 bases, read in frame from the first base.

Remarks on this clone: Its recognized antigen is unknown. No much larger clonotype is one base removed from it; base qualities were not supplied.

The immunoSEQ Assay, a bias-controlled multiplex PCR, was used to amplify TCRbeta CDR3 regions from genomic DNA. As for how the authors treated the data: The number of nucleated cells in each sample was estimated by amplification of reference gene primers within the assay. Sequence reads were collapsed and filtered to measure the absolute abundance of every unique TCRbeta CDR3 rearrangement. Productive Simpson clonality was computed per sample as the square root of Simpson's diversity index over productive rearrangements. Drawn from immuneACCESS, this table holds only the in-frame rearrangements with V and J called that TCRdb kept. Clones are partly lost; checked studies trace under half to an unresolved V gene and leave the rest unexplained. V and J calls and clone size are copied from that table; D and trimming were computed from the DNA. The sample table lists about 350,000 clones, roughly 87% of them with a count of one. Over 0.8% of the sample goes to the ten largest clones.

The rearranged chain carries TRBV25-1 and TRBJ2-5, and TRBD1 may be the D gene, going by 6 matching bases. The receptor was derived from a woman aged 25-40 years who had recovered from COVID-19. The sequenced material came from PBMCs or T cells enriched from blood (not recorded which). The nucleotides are TGTGCCAGCAGCCCAGGGGTTCTAGGGTACCAAGAGACCCAGTACTTC. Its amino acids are CASSPGVLGYQETQYF.